A single T cell receptor (beta chain) is shown here with its context. The antigen remains undetermined. The data were taken from a study of regulatory T cells in long-lasting Graves disease. Time point: newly diagnosed GD, antithyroid drugs for less than 3 months. PBMC-derived RNA was used for the TCR library. Study results and limitations: Persistent disease preferred TRBV28, TRBJ1-2 and TRBJ2-5; new disease, TRBV20-1 and TRBJ2-1.

Building the TCR beta libraries relied on iRepertoire HTBI primers, and CDR3 regions underwent Arm-PCR. A single record per CDR3 protein comes from TCRdb applying MiXCR to the multiplex PCR reads. The profile shows 500,000 to 700,000 distinct CDR3 sequences, 16% of them singletons. V lost 6 bases to trimming and J lost 5 bases; unmatched junction nucleotides: 6. CDR3 length: 13 residues. CDR1 DFQATT and CDR2 SNEGSKA come from the germline V gene (reference sequence). The data were also submitted as part of a second study, on T cells in Graves' hyperthyroidism and ophthalmopathy. That source adds: Based on clinical symptoms, serum thyroxine and TRAb, thyroid ultrasound and orbital computed tomography, diagnoses were reached.

Sample: peripheral blood mononuclear cells (PBMCs), taken at new diagnosis, from a patient treated with antithyroid drugs. V and J are TRBV20-1 and TRBJ1-4; 7 bases are shared with TRBD1. The sequence was obtained from a woman in her 30s with Graves disease. For the CDR3, the DNA is TGCAGTGCCCCGGACAGGAAAAATGAAAAACTGTTTTTT. Protein: CSAPDRKNEKLFF.